This is a list of T cell receptor beta chains from one sample in a study of blood T cell repertoires in COVID-19. Sequenced by immunoSEQ multiplex PCR; TCRdb stores in-frame clones only, minus some. The top ten clones hold around a fifth of a sample with 60,000 to 75,000 clones, approximately 90% of them seen once. Specimen: peripheral blood. The source of these receptors is a woman of 80 years or more with acute or convalescent COVID-19. Both conserved end residues are part of each CDR3. D genes are given only for firm matches. The size of a clone is reported for some rows only, either as once, few or many, or as a class for expanded clones.

TRBV5-5	TRBJ2-5	-	-	TGTGCCAGCAGCTTGGCCGAAGAGACCCAGTACTTC	CASSLAEETQYF
TRBV7-2	TRBJ1-6	-	TRBD1	TGTGCCAGCACCGCGGGACAGGTCAATTCACCCCTCCACTTT	CASTAGQVNSPLHF
TRBV4-2	TRBJ2-7	-	-	TGTGCCAGCAGCCAAGTTGAGGGCCTCGAGCAGTACTTC	CASSQVEGLEQYF
TRBV29-1	TRBJ1-1	-	TRBD1	TGCAGCGTTGTTCGGACAGGGGGGGACACTGAAGCTTTCTTT	CSVVRTGGDTEAFF
TRBV28	TRBJ1-3	-	-	TGTGCCAGCAGTTTAATCAGGTCCATTAGCTCTGGAAACACCATATATTTT	CASSLIRSISSGNTIYF
TRBV5-4	TRBJ2-2	-	TRBD2	TGTGCCAGCAGCTCCTCCTCTAGCGGAAACACCGGGGAGCTGTTTTTT	CASSSSSSGNTGELFF
TRBV14	TRBJ2-5	-	TRBD1	TGTGCCAGCAGGGACAGGGGGGAAGAGACCCAGTACTTC	CASRDRGEETQYF
TRBV10-2	TRBJ1-3	-	-	TGCGCCAGCAGTGAGACAGCCCGAAACACCATATATTTT	CASSETARNTIYF
TRBV11-2	TRBJ2-7	-	TRBD1	TGTGCCAGCAGCTTGGACAGGGTAGGGCAAGAGCAGTACTTC	CASSLDRVGQEQYF
TRBV19	TRBJ2-1	-	TRBD2	TGTGCCAGTAGTAGCGCGGGAGTGTGGGGTGAGCAGTTCTTC	CASSSAGVWGEQFF
TRBV10-3	TRBJ2-3	-	TRBD2	TGTGCCACCGGGGGGCGGGGGGCCCCCACAGATACGCAGTATTTT	CATGGRGAPTDTQYF
TRBV19	TRBJ2-1	-	-	TGTGCCAGTAGCGATAGCTCCTACAATGAGCAGTTCTTC	CASSDSSYNEQFF
TRBV18	TRBJ1-4	once	TRBD1	TGTGCCAGCTCACCACCCGACGGACAGGGGGTCAGGCTGTTTTTT	CASSPPDGQGVRLFF